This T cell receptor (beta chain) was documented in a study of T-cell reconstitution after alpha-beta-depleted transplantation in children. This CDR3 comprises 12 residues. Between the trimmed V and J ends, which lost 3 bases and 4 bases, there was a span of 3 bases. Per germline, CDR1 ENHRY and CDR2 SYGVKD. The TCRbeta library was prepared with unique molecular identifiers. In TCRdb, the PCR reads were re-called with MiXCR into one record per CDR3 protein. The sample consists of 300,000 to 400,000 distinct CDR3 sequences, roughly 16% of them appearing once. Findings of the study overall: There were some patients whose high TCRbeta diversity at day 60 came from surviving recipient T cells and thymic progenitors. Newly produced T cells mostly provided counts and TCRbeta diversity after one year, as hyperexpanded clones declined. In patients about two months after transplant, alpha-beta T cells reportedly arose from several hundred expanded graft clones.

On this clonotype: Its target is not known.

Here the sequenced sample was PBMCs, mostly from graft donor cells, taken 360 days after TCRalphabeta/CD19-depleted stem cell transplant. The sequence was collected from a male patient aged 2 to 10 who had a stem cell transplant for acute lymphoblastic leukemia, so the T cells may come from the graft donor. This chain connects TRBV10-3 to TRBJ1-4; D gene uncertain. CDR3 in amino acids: CAISDSNEKLFF. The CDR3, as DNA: TGTGCCATCAGTGACAGTAATGAAAAACTGTTTTTT.